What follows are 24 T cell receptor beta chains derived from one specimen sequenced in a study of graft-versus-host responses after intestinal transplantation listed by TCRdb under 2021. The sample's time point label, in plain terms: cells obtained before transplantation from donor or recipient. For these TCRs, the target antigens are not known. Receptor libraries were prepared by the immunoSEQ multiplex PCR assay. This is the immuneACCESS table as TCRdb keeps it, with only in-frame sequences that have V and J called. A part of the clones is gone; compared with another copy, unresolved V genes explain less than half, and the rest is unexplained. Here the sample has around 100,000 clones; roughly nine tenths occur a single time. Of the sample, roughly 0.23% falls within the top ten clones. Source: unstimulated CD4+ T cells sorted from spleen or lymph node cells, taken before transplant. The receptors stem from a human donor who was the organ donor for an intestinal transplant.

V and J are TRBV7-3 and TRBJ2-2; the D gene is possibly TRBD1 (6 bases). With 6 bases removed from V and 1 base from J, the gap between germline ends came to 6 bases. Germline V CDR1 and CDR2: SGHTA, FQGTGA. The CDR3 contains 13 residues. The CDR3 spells CASRTGNTGELFF. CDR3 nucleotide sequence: TGTGCCAGCAGGACAGGGAACACCGGGGAGCTGTTTTTT. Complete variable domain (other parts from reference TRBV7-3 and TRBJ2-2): GAGVSQTPSNKVTEKGKYVELRCDPISGHTALYWYRQSLGQGPEFLIYFQGTGAADDSGLPNDRFFAVRPEGSVSTLKIQRTERGDSAVYLCASRTGNTGELFFGEGSRLTVL.

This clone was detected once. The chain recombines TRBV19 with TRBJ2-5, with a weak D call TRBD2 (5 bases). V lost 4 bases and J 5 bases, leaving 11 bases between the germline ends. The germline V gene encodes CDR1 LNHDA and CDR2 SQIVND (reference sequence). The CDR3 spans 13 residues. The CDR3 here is CASSSGSGETQYF. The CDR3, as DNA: TGTGCCAGTAGTAGCGGGTCCGGTGAGACCCAGTACTTC.

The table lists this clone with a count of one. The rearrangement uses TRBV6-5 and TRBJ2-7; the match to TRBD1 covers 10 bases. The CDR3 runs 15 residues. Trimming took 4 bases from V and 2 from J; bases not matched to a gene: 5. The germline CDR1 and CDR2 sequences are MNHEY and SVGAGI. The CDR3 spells CASSSGTGEPYEQYF. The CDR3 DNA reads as TGTGCCAGCAGTTCCGGGACAGGGGAACCCTACGAGCAGTACTTC.

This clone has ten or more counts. The CDR3 DNA reads as TGTGCCAGCAGGGTACAGGGGGCATCGAACACCGGGGAGCTGTTTTTT. It codes for CASRVQGASNTGELFF. The chain has TRBV7-2 and TRBJ2-2, with 9 positions matching TRBD1. This CDR3 region has 16 residues. Germline CDR1 and CDR2: SGHTA and FQGNSA. The trim removed 6 bases at V and 0 bases at J, leaving 5 bases unmatched.

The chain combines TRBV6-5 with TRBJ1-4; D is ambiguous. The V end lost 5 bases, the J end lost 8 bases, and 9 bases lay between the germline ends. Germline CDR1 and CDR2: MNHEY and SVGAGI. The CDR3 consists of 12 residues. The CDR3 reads CASSAISEKLFF. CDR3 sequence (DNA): TGTGCCAGCAGTGCGATAAGCGAAAAACTGTTTTTT.

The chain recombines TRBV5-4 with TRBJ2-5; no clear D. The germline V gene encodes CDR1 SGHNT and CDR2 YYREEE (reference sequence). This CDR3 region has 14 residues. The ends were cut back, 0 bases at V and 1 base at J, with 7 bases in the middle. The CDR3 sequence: CASSLDPVQETQYF. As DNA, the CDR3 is TGTGCCAGCAGCTTGGATCCGGTCCAAGAGACCCAGTACTTC.

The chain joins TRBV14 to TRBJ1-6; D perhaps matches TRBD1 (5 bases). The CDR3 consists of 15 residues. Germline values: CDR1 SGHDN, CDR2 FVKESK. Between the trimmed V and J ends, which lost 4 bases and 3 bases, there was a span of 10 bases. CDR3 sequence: CASSRKGIYNSPLHF. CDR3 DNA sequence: TGTGCCAGCAGCCGTAAGGGGATCTATAATTCACCCCTCCACTTT.

The CDR3 coding sequence is TGTGCCAGCAGGATAGGACGGGCGGGCCCAGATACGCAGTATTTT. Amino acid sequence: CASRIGRAGPDTQYF. The chain uses TRBV2 and TRBJ2-3, with a possible D match to TRBD2 (5 bases). This CDR3 spans 15 amino acids. V lost 6 bases and J lost 4, with 17 bases in between. Germline-derived CDR1 and CDR2 are SNHLY and FYNNEI.

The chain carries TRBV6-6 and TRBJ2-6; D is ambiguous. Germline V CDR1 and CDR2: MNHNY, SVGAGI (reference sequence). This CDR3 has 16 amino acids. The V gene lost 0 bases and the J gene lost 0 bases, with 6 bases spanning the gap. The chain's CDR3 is CASSYSLNSGANVLTF. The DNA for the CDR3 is TGTGCCAGCAGTTACTCGTTGAACTCTGGGGCCAACGTCCTGACTTTC.

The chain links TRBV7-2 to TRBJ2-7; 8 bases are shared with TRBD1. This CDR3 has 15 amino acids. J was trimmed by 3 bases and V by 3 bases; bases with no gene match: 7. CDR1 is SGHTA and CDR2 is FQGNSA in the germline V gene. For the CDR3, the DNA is TGTGCCAGCAGCTTCACAGGGGGTGGAAACTACGAGCAGTACTTC. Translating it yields CASSFTGGGNYEQYF.

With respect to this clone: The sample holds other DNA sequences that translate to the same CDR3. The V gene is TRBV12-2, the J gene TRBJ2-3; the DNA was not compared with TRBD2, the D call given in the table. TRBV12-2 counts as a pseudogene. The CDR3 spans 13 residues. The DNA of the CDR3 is TGCATGCGGTTAGGTGATCGCACAGATACGCAGTATTTT. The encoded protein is CMRLGDRTDTQYF.

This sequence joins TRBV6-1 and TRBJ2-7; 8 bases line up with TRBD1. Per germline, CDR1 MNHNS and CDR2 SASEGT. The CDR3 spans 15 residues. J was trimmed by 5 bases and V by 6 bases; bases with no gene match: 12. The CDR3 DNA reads TGTGCCAGCAGCCCACCGGGACAGGTCGGCCACGAGCAGTACTTC. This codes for CASSPPGQVGHEQYF.

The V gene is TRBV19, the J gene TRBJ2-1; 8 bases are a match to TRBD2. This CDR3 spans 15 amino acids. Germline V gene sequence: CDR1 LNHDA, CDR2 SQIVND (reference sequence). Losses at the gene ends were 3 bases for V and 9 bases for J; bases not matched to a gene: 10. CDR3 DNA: TGTGCCAGTAGTATGACGTCTAGCGGGTATGGTGAGCAGTTCTTC. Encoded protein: CASSMTSSGYGEQFF.

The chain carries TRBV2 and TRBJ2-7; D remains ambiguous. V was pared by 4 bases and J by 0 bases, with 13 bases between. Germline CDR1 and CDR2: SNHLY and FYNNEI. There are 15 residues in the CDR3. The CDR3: CASSVRRSSSYEQYF. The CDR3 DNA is TGTGCCAGCAGTGTACGCCGTTCCAGCTCCTACGAGCAGTACTTC.

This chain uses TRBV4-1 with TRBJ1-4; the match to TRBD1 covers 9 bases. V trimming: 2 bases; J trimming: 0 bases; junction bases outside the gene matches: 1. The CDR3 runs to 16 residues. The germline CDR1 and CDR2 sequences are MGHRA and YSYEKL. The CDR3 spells CASSQTGGATNEKLFF. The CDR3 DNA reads TGCGCCAGCAGCCAAACAGGGGGCGCAACTAATGAAAAACTGTTTTTT.

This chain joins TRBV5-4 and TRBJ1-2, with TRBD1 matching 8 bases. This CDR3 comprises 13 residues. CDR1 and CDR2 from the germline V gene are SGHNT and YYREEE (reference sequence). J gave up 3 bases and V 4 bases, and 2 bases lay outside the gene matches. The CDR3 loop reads CASSPDRDYGYTF. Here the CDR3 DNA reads TGTGCCAGCAGCCCGGACAGGGACTATGGCTACACCTTC.

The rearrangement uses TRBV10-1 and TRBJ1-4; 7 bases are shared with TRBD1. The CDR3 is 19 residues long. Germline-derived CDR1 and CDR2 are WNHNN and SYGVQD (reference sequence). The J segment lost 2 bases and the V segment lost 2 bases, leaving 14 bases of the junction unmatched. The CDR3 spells CASSEDRGRTSGTNEKLFF. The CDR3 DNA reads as TGCGCCAGCAGTGAGGATAGGGGGCGGACCTCGGGCACTAATGAAAAACTGTTTTTT.

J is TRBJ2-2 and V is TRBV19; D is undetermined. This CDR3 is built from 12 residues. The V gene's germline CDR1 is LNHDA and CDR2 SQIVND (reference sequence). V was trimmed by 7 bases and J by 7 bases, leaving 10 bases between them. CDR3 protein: CASNGVIGELFF. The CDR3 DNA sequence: TGTGCCAGTAATGGGGTCATCGGGGAGCTGTTTTTT.

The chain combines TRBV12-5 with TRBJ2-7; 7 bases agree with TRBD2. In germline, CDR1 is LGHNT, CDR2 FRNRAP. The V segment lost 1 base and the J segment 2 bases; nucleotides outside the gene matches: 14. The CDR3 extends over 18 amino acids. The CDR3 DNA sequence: TGTGCTAGTGGTTTGGGGCCGTCGATTTGGGAGGGACCCTACGAGCAGTACTTC. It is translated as CASGLGPSIWEGPYEQYF. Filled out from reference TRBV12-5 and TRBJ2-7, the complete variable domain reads DARVTQTPRHKVTEMGQEVTMRCQPILGHNTVFWYRQTMMQGLELLAYFRNRAPLDDSGMPKDRFSAEMPDATLATLKIQPSEPRDSAVYFCASGLGPSIWEGPYEQYFGPGTRLTVT.

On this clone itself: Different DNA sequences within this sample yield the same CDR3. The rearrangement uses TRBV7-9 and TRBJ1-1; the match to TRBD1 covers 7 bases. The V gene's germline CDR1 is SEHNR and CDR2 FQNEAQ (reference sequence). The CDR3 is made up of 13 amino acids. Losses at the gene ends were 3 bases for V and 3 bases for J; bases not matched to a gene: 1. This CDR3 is CASSLGQYTEAFF. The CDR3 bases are TGTGCCAGCAGCTTGGGACAGTACACTGAAGCTTTCTTT.

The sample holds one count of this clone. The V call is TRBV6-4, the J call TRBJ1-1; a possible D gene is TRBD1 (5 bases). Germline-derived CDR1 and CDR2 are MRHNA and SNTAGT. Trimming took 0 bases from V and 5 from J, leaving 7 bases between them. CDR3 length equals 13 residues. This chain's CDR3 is CASSDSPGTEAFF. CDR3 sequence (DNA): TGTGCCAGCAGTGACTCGCCAGGGACTGAAGCTTTCTTT.

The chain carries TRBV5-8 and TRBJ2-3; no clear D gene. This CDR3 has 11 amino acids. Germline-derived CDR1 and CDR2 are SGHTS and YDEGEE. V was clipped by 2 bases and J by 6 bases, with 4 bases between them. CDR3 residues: CASSFPDTQYF. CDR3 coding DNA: TGTGCCAGCAGCTTTCCCGATACGCAGTATTTT.

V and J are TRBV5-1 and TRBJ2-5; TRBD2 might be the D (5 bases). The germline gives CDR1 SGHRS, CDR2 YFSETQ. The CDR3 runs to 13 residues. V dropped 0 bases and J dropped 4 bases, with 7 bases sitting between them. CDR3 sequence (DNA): TGCGCCAGCAGCTTGGGTCTAGCAGAGACCCAGTACTTC. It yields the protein CASSLGLAETQYF.

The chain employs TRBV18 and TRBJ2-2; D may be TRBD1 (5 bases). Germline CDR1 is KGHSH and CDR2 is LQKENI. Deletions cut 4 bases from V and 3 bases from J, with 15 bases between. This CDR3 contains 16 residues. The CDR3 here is CASSRPWGADTGELFF. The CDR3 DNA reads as TGTGCCAGCTCACGACCTTGGGGCGCCGACACCGGGGAGCTGTTTTTT.